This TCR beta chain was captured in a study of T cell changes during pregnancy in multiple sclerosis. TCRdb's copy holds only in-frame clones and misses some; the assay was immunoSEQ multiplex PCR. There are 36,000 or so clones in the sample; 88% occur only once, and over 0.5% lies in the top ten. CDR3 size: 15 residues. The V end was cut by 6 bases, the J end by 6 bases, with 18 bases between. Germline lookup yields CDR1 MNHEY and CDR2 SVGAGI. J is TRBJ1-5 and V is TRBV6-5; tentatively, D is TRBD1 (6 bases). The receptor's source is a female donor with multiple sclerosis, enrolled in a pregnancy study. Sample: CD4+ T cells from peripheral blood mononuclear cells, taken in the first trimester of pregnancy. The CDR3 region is CASSLSFRGSQPQHF. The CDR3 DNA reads TGTGCCAGCAGCCTCAGCTTCAGGGGTAGTCAGCCCCAGCATTTT.